The following is a TCR beta chain sequence with its context. Its target is not known. CDR1 and CDR2 from the germline V gene are LGHNA and YSLEER. The J segment lost 0 bases and the V segment lost 4 bases, leaving 9 bases of the junction unmatched. The CDR3 totals 17 residues. This specimen comes from a study of cytomegalovirus exposure and HLA in healthy donors. General study points: The authors later found HLA-associated TCR beta chains more clonally expanded than equally common others. Later analysis identified a missense DCLRE1C variant that was linked to TCR beta V- and J-gene trimming. The listing of some 170 TCR beta chains classed them as cytomegalovirus-associated. In an earlier analysis, in 620 or so donors, most V segments appeared productive either ~87% or ~30% of the time.

Both 60 Vbeta primers and 13 Jbeta primers went into the PCR. Clones were read by immunoSEQ multiplex PCR, and TCRdb kept only the in-frame ones, dropping some. Found here are roughly 200,000 clones, around three quarters of them singletons; the top ten hold 5.7%. The chain combines TRBV4-3 with TRBJ2-3, with 8 bases fitting TRBD1. Sequenced sample: PBMCs. This sequence was found in a middle-aged man in good health and CMV-seronegative. This CDR3 is CASSRGHGQGSTDTQYF. The CDR3, as DNA: TGCGCCAGCAGCCGAGGACACGGACAGGGTAGCACAGATACGCAGTATTTT.